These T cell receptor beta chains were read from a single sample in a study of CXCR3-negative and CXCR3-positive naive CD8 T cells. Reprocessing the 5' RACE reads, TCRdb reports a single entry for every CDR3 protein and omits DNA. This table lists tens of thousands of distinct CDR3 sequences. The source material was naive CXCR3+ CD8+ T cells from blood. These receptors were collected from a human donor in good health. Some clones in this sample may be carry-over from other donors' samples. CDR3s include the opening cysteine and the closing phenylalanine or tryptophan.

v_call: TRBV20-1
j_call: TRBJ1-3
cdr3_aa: CSARPPTVVGNTIYF

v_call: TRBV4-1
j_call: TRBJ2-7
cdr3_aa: CASSQLPPQDATYEQYF

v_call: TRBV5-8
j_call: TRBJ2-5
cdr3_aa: CASSPGQGDQETQYF

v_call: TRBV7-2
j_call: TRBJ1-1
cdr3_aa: CASTAWWGQGLNTEAFF

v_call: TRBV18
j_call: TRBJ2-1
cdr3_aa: CASSRAGGAYNEQFF

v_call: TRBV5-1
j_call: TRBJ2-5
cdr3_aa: CACRDTKETQYF

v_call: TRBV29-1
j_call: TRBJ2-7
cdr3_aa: CSVEDLGSAGAYEQYF

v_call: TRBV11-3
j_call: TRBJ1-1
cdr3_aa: CASSLNPYRGFNTEAFF

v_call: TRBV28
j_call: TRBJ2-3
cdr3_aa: CASRPTAGGGKDTQYF

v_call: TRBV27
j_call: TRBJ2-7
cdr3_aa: CASSPARGPYEQYF

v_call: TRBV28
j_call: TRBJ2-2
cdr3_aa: CASSLFETGELFF

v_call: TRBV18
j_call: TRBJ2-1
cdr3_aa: CASSLSGSVNSYNEQFF

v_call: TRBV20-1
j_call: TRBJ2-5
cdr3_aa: CSARAEGTGWETQYF

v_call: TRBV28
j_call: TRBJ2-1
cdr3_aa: CVSSSQGEQFF

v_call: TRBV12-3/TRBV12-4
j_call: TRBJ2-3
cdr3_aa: CASRRAGVTDTQYF

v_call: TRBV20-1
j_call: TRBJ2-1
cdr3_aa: CSATRLAGWDNEQFF

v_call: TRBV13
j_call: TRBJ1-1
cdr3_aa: CASSSGSTEAFF

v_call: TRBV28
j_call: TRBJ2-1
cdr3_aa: CASRPALAWGDEQFF

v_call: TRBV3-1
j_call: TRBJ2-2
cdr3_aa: CASSQGTELYTGELFF

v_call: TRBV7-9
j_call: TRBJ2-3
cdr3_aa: CASSLAPSGGALLLTDTQYF

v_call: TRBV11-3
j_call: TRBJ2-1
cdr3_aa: CASSLISAPGDEQFF

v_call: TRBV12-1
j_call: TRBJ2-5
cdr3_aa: CASSFTWGEETQYF

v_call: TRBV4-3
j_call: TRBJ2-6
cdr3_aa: CASSPTTSGTLESGANVLTF